These 8 T cell receptor beta chains were all obtained from the same sample, sequenced in a study of control samples from healthy donors and cancer patients. Only in-frame clones appear in the TCRdb table, and some are missing; sequencing was by immunoSEQ multiplex PCR. The sample holds more than 100,000 clones; 85% to 90% are singletons and the top ten take more than 6.5%. The sample taken for sequencing was PBMCs. The receptors originated from a man over 45 with head and neck cancer.

The rearrangement links TRBV28 to TRBJ1-6; D uncertain. Trimming removed 6 bases from V and 9 bases from J, with 12 bases in between. The CDR3 contains 13 residues. Germline assignment: CDR1 MDHEN and CDR2 SYDVKM. The CDR3 spells CASRSEGGSPLHF. CDR3 sequence (DNA): TGTGCCAGCAGATCCGAGGGTGGTTCACCCCTCCACTTT.

In regard to this clone: Other DNA sequences in this specimen translate into the identical CDR3. V gene TRBV5-1 combines with J gene TRBJ2-5; 7 positions agree with TRBD2. V shed 0 bases and J 2 bases; nucleotides not matched to a gene: 7. Germline V lookup: CDR1 SGHRS, CDR2 YFSETQ. The CDR3 spans 16 residues. CDR3 DNA: TGCGCCAGCAGCTTGGGTCCGGGGGGTTGGCAAGAGACCCAGTACTTC. Amino acid sequence: CASSLGPGGWQETQYF. Combining the CDR3 with reference TRBV5-1 and TRBJ2-5 gives the whole variable domain KAGVTQTPRYLIKTRGQQVTLSCSPISGHRSVSWYQQTPGQGLQFLFEYFSETQRNKGNFPGRFSGRQFSNSRSEMNVSTLELGDSALYLCASSLGPGGWQETQYFGPGTRLLVL.

This clone has a handful of counts. This chain joins TRBV20-1 and TRBJ2-7, with a tentative D call TRBD2 (6 bases). This CDR3 has 17 residues. Trimming shortened V by 3 bases and J by 3 bases, and 24 bases separated the two germline ends. From germline, CDR1 is DFQATT and CDR2 SNEGSKA (reference sequence). The CDR3 reads CSASRGLPGLLVYEQYF. In nucleotides, the CDR3 is TGCAGTGCTAGTCGTGGGCTTCCGGGACTTCTAGTCTACGAGCAGTACTTC.

This chain joins TRBV11-2 and TRBJ1-1, with D unclear. The CDR3 spans 13 residues. Looked up from germline, CDR1 is SGHAT and CDR2 is FQNNGV. Trimming took 2 bases from V and 7 from J, leaving 11 bases between them. CDR3 in DNA: TGTGCCAGCAGCTTATATAGGGCCCGTGAAGCTTTCTTT. Encoded protein: CASSLYRAREAFF.

The V gene is TRBV24-1, the J gene TRBJ2-1; 11 bases are shared with TRBD1. V trimming: 3 bases; J trimming: 5 bases; junction bases outside the gene matches: 2. From germline, CDR1 is KGHDR and CDR2 SFDVKD. The CDR3 runs to 15 residues. CDR3 protein: CATSDRGQGDNEQFF. The CDR3 DNA sequence: TGTGCCACCAGTGATAGGGGACAGGGGGACAATGAGCAGTTCTTC.

The rearrangement joins TRBV7-6 to TRBJ1-3, with D possibly matching TRBD1 (5 bases). The germline gives CDR1 SGHVS, CDR2 FNYEAQ. This CDR3 comprises 17 residues. V lost 5 bases and J lost 0, with 17 bases in between. CDR3 loop: CASSPAWVGGSGNTIYF. DNA for the CDR3: TGTGCCAGCAGCCCCGCTTGGGTTGGGGGCTCTGGAAACACCATATATTTT.

CDR3 sequence reads: CASSSPGQGLTDTQYF. The CDR3 DNA follows: TGTGCCAGCAGTTCACCGGGACAGGGACTCACAGATACGCAGTATTTT. J is TRBJ2-3 and V is TRBV28; 9 positions agree with TRBD1. V was pared by 4 bases and J by 2 bases, with 7 bases of the junction left unmatched. CDR3 size: 16 residues. Germline CDR1 and CDR2: MDHEN and SYDVKM.

This clone occurred once. V and J are TRBV10-1 and TRBJ2-2; TRBD1 agrees at 9 bases. After removal of 6 bases from V and 6 bases from J, the junction contained 8 bases not matched to a gene. CDR3 length equals 15 residues. The germline gives CDR1 WNHNN, CDR2 SYGVQD (reference sequence). CDR3 nucleotides: TGCGCCAGCAGCCCCGGGACAGGGCCTTCCGGGGAGCTGTTTTTT. This encodes CASSPGTGPSGELFF.